The 9 T cell receptor beta chains in this list originate from one sample, sequenced in a study of follicular helper T cells after annual influenza vaccination. Time point described: 2015-2016 season, pre-vaccination. Clones were sequenced by immunoSEQ multiplex PCR, and TCRdb holds only the in-frame ones, with some missing. Here the sample spans 13,000 or so clones, roughly 80% being singletons. Sequenced here: CXCR5+ CD38- circulating T follicular helper cells from blood, sampled on the day of influenza vaccination. Subset indicated: circulating Tfh, non-naive CD4+CXCR5+PD-1+ (ICOS+CD38+ or ICOS-CD38-). The receptors were sampled from an adult who received the influenza vaccine.

The gene calls are TRBV30 and TRBJ2-4; TRBD2 aligns across 10 bases. Germline V gene data show CDR1 as GTSNPN and CDR2 as SVGIG (reference sequence). The CDR3 loop spans 14 amino acids. The J segment lost 6 bases and the V segment lost 4 bases, leaving 6 bases of the junction unmatched. Here the CDR3 DNA reads TGTGCCTGGACCTCCAGCGGGGGGGGAAACATTCAGTACTTC. Its translation: CAWTSSGGGNIQYF.

The chain is built from TRBV6-5 and TRBJ2-3, with 8 bases aligning to TRBD1. The V gene's germline CDR1 is MNHEY and CDR2 SVGAGI. The CDR3 is made up of 15 amino acids. V was pared by 6 bases and J by 4 bases, with 9 bases of the junction left unmatched. The chain's CDR3 is CASSRTGISADTQYF. CDR3 sequence (DNA): TGTGCCAGCAGCCGGACAGGGATTAGCGCAGATACGCAGTATTTT.

The rearrangement uses TRBV2 and TRBJ1-4; a possible D gene is TRBD1 (5 bases). The CDR3 consists of 14 residues. The ends were cut back, 7 bases at V and 9 bases at J, with 18 bases in the middle. Germline CDR1 SNHLY, CDR2 FYNNEI. The CDR3, as DNA: TGTGCCAGCATTCGTGAGACAGCTGGACAAAAACTGTTTTTT. Translating gives CASIRETAGQKLFF.

The CDR3 sequence is CASSPKGRDSPLHF. The DNA for the CDR3 is TGTGCCAGCTCACCCAAAGGGCGCGATTCACCCCTCCACTTT. The V gene is TRBV18, the J gene TRBJ1-6; D unresolved. The CDR3 is 14 residues long. Germline CDR1 and CDR2: KGHSH and LQKENI. V was shortened by 3 bases and J by 8 bases, with 11 bases between the two germline ends. The full variable domain, rest sourced from reference TRBV18 and TRBJ1-6, is NAGVMQNPRHLVRRRGQEARLRCSPMKGHSHVYWYRQLPEEGLKFMVYLQKENIIDESGMPKERFSAEFPKEGPSILRIQQVVRGDSAAYFCASSPKGRDSPLHFGNGTRLTVT.

V and J are TRBV2 and TRBJ1-5, with 7 bases that match TRBD1. Trimming cost V 4 bases and J 6 bases; bases outside gene matches: 9. Germline V gene data show CDR1 as SNHLY and CDR2 as FYNNEI. The CDR3 contains 15 residues. The CDR3 DNA reads as TGTGCCAGCAGTGTTCAGGGGGGCGGAGGTCAGCCCCAGCATTTT. Translated, it gives CASSVQGGGGQPQHF.

This clone was picked up one time. J is TRBJ1-2 and V is TRBV2; D ambiguous. Trimming removed 1 base from V and 13 bases from J, with 22 bases in between. The germline V gene encodes CDR1 SNHLY and CDR2 FYNNEI. CDR3 length equals 15 residues. The CDR3 spells CASSEEMHSTMACTF. The CDR3 DNA follows: TGTGCCAGCAGTGAAGAGATGCACAGTACTATGGCTTGCACCTTC.

This clone was detected only a few times. The chain carries TRBV28 and TRBJ1-6; D ambiguous. The CDR3 runs 16 residues. CDR1 and CDR2 (germline): MDHEN, SYDVKM. Trimming removed 10 bases at V and 7 bases at J, with 23 bases between. CDR3 nucleotides: TGTGCCACCCCCTCCGGTCGTGGAAATGAAAATTCACCCCTCCACTTT. This translates into CATPSGRGNENSPLHF.

This CDR3 is CASGLTGTAYEQYF. CDR3 DNA sequence: TGTGCCAGTGGCCTTACCGGGACAGCCTACGAGCAGTACTTC. The chain links TRBV19 to TRBJ2-7, with 7 bases identical to TRBD1. This CDR3 is built from 14 residues. CDR1 and CDR2 (germline): LNHDA, SQIVND (reference sequence). With 8 bases clipped from V and 2 bases from J, the junction kept 9 bases outside the gene matches.

The genes are TRBV2 and TRBJ2-3, with TRBD1 identical over 7 bases. V lost 4 bases and J lost 4; bases outside the gene matches: 11. The CDR3 consists of 16 residues. Germline loops: CDR1 SNHLY, CDR2 FYNNEI. CDR3: CASSGEQGKVADTQYF. CDR3 in DNA: TGTGCCAGCAGTGGAGAACAGGGGAAGGTCGCAGATACGCAGTATTTT.